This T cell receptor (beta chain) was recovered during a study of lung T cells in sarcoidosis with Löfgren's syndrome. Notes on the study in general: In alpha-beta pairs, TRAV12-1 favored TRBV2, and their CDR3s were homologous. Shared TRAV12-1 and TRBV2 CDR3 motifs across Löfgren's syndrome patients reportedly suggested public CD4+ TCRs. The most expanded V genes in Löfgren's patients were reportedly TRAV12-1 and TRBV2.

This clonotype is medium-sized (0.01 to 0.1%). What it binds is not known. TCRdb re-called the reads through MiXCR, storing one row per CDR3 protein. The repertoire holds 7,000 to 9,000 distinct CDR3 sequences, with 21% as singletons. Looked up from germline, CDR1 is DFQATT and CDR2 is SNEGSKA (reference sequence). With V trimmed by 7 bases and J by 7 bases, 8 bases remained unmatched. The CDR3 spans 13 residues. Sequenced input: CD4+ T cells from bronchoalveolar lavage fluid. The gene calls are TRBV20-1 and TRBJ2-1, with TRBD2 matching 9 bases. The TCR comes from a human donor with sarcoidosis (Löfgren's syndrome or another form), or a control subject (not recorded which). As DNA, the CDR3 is TGCAGTGTTCAGCGGGGGGCCAGGAATGAGCAGTTCTTC. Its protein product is CSVQRGARNEQFF.